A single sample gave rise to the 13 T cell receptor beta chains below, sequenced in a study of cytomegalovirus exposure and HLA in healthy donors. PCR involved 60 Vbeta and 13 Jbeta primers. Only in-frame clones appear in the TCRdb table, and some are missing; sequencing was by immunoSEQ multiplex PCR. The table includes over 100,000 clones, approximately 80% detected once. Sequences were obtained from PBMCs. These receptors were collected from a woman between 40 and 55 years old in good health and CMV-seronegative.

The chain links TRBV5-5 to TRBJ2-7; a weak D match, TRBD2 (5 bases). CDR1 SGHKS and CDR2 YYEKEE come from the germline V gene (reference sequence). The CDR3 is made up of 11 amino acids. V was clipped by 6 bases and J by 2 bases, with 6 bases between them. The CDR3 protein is CASMEAYEQYF. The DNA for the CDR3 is TGTGCCAGCATGGAGGCCTACGAGCAGTACTTC.

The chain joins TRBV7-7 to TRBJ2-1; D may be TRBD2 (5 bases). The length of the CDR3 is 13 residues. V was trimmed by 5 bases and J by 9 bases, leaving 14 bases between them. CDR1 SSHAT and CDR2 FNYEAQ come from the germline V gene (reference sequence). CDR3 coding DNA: TGTGCCAGCAGCCCAGAGGGTGTCGGTGAGCAGTTCTTC. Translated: CASSPEGVGEQFF.

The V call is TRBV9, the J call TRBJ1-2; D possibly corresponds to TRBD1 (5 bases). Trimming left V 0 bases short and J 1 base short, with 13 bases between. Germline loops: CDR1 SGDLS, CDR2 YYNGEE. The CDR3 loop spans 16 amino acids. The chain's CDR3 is CASSVAPTGFNYGYTF. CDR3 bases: TGTGCCAGCAGCGTAGCTCCCACAGGCTTTAACTATGGCTACACCTTC. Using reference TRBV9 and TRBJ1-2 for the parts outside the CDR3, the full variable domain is DSGVTQTPKHLITATGQRVTLRCSPRSGDLSVYWYQQSLDQGLQFLIQYYNGEERAKGNILERFSAQQFPDLHSELNLSSLELGDSALYFCASSVAPTGFNYGYTFGSGTRLTVV.

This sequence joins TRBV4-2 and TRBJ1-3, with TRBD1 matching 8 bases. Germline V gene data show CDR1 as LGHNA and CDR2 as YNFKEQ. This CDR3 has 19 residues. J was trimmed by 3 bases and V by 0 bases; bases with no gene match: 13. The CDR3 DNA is TGTGCCAGCAGCCAAGATAGGGGGGCCCAGGGGGCAAGTGGAAACACCATATATTTT. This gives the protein CASSQDRGAQGASGNTIYF.

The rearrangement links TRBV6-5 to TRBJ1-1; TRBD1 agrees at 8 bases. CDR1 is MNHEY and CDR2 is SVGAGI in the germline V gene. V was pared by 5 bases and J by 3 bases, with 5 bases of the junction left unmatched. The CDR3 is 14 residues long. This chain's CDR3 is CASSGQGLDTEAFF. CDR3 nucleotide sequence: TGTGCCAGCAGTGGACAGGGTTTGGACACTGAAGCTTTCTTT.

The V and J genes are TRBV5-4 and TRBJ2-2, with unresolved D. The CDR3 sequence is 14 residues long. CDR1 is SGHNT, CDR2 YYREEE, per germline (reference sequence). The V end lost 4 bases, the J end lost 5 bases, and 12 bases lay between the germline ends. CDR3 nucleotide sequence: TGTGCCAGCAGCCTAAATTTGTGGACCGGGGAGCTGTTTTTT. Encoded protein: CASSLNLWTGELFF.

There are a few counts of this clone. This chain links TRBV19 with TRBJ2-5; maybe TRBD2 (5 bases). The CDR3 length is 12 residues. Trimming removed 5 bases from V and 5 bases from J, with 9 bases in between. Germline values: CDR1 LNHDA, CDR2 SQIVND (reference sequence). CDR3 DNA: TGTGCCAGTAGTCCGAGAGGGGAGACCCAGTACTTC. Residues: CASSPRGETQYF.

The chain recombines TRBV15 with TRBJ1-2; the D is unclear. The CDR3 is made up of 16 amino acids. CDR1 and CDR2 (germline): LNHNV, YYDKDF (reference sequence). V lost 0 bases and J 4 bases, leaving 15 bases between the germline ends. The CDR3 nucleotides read TGTGCCACCAGCAGAGATCTCGCAGGCCCCGGCTATGGCTACACCTTC. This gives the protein CATSRDLAGPGYGYTF.

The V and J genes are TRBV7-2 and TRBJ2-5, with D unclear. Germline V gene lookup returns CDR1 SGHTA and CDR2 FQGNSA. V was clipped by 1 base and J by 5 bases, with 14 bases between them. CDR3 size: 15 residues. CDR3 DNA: TGTGCCAGCAGCTTAGTATTACAGCCCAGGGAGACCCAGTACTTC. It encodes CASSLVLQPRETQYF.

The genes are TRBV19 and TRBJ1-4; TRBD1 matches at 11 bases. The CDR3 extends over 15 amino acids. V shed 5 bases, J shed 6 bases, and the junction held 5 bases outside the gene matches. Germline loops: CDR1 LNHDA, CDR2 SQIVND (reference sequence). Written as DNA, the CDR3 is TGTGCCAGTAGTGCCTGGACAGGGGGCGATGAAAAACTGTTTTTT. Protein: CASSAWTGGDEKLFF.

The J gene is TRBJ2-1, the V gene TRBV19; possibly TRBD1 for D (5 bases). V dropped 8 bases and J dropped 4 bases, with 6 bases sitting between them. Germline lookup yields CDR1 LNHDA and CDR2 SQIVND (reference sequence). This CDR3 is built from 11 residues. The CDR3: CASQGYNEQFF. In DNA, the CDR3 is TGTGCCAGTCAGGGATACAATGAGCAGTTCTTC.

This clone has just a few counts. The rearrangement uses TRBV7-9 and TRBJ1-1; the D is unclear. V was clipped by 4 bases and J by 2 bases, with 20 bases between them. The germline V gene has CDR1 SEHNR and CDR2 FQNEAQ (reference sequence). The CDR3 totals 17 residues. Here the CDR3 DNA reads TGTGCCAGCAGCTCCGACGGTGTAGGCAGGTCAAACACTGAAGCTTTCTTT. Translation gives CASSSDGVGRSNTEAFF.

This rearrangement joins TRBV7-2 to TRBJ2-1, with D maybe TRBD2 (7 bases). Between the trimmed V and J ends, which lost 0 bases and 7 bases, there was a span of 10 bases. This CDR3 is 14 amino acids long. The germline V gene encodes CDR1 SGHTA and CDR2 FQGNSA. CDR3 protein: CASSLAGGRNEQFF. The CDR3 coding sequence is TGTGCCAGCAGCTTAGCGGGGGGGCGGAATGAGCAGTTCTTC.